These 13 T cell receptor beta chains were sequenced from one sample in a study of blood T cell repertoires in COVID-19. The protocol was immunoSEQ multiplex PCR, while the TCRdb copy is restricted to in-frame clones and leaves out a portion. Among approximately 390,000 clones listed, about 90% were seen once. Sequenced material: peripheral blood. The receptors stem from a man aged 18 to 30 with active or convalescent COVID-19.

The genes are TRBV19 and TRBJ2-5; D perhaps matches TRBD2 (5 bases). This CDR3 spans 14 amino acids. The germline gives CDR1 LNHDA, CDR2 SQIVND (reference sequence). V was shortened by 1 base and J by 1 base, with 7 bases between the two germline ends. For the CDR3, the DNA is TGTGCCAGTAGTATAGGGAGGCGCCAAGAGACCCAGTACTTC. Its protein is CASSIGRRQETQYF.

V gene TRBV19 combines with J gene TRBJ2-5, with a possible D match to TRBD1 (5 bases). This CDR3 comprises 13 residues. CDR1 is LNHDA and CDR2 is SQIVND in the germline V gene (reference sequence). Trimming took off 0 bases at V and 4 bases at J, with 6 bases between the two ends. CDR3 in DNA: TGTGCCAGTAGTATAGACAGGGTAGAGACCCAGTACTTC. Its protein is CASSIDRVETQYF.

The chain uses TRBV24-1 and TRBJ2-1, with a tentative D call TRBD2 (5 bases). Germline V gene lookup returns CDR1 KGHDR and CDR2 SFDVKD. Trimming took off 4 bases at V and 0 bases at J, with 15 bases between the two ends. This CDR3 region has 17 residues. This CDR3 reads CATSDPASLSSYNEQFF. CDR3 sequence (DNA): TGTGCCACCAGTGACCCCGCTAGCCTAAGCTCCTACAATGAGCAGTTCTTC.

CDR3 protein: CASSLAAGPLSPLHF. The CDR3 bases are TGTGCCAGCAGCTTGGCCGCAGGGCCTTTATCACCCCTCCACTTT. The chain recombines TRBV5-8 with TRBJ1-6; weak D call: TRBD1 (5 bases). The CDR3 spans 15 residues. V lost 0 bases to trimming and J lost 10 bases, with 14 bases between them. Germline V lookup: CDR1 SGHTS, CDR2 YDEGEE.

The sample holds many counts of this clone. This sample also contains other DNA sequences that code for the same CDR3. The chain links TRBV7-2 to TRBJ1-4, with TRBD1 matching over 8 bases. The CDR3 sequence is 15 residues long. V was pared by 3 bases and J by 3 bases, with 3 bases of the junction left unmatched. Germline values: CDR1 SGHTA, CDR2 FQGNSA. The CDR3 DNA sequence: TGTGCCAGCAGCTTCTCAGGGGGCGCTAATGAAAAACTGTTTTTT. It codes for CASSFSGGANEKLFF.

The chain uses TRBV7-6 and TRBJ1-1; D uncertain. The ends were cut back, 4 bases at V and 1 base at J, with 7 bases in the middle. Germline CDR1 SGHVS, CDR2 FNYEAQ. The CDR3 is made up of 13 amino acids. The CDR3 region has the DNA TGTGCCAGCAGCTGGAGCGCGAACACTGAAGCTTTCTTT. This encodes CASSWSANTEAFF.

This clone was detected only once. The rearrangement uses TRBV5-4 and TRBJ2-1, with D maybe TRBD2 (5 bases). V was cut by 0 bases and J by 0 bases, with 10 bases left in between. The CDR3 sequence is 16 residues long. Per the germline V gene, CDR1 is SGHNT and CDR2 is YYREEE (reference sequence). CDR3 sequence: CASSLVPADSYNEQFF. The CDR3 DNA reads TGTGCCAGCAGCTTGGTTCCAGCGGACTCCTACAATGAGCAGTTCTTC.

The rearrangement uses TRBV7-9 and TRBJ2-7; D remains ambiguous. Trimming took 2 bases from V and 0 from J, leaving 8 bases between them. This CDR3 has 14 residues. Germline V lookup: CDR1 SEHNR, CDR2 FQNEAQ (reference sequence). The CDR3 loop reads CASSLIADSYEQYF. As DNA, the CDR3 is TGTGCCAGCAGCTTAATTGCGGACTCCTACGAGCAGTACTTC.

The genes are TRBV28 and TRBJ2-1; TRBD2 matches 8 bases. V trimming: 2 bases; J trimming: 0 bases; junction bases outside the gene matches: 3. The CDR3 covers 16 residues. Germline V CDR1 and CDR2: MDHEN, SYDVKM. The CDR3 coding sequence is TGTGCCAGCAGTTTAACAGCGGGGGCCTCCTACAATGAGCAGTTCTTC. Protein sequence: CASSLTAGASYNEQFF.

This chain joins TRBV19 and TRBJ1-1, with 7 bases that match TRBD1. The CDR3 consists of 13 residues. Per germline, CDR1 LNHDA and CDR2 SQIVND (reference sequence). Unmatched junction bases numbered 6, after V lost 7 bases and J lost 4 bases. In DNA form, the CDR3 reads TGTGCCAGTATCGACAGGGTAGGCACTGAAGCTTTCTTT. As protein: CASIDRVGTEAFF. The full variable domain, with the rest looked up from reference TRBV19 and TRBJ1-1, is DGGITQSPKYLFRKEGQNVTLSCEQNLNHDAMYWYRQDPGQGLRLIYYSQIVNDFQKGDIAEGYSVSREKKESFPLTVTSAQKNPTAFYLCASIDRVGTEAFFGQGTRLTVV.

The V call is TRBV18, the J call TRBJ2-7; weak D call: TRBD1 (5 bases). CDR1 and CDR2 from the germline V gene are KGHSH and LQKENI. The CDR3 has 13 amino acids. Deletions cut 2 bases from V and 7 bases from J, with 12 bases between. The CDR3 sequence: CASSPSVQGEQYF. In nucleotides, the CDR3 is TGTGCCAGCTCACCATCAGTCCAGGGAGAGCAGTACTTC.

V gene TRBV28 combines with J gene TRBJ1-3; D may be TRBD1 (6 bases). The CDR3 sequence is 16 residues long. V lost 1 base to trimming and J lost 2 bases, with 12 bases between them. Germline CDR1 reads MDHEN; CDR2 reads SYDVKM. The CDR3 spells CASSLYGDNPGNTIYF. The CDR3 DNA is TGTGCCAGCAGTTTATATGGGGACAACCCTGGAAACACCATATATTTT.

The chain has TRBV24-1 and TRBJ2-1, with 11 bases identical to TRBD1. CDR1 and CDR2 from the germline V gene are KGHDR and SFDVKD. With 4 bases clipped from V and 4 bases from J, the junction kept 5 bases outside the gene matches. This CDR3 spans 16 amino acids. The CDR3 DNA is TGTGCCACCAGTGACAACCGGGACAGGGGGTACAATGAGCAGTTCTTC. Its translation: CATSDNRDRGYNEQFF.